Listed below are T cell receptor beta chains from one sample, sequenced in a study of T cell changes during pregnancy in multiple sclerosis. Here immunoSEQ multiplex PCR was the method, and the copy in TCRdb shows in-frame clones only, minus some. The sample consists of about 16,000 clones, approximately 95% of them appearing once. Specimen: peripheral blood, collected in the third trimester of pregnancy. These receptors were collected from a female donor with multiple sclerosis, enrolled in a pregnancy study. The CDR3 runs from the conserved cysteine through the conserved F or W. D genes are given only for firm matches. A clone size is listed for some rows: how often the clone was seen (once, few, many), or a class if it is expanded.

clone size: -
J gene: TRBJ1-2
D gene: TRBD1
V gene: TRBV19
CDR3 DNA: TGTGCCAGTAGTATATTCGACAGGGAATGGAACTATGGCTACACCTTC
CDR3 protein: CASSIFDREWNYGYTF

clone size: -
J gene: TRBJ1-5
D gene: TRBD1
V gene: TRBV18
CDR3 DNA: TGTGCCAGCTCAGCCGACAGGGGTCAGCCCCAGCATTTT
CDR3 protein: CASSADRGQPQHF

clone size: -
J gene: TRBJ2-3
D gene: -
V gene: TRBV6-1
CDR3 DNA: TGTGCCAGCAGTGGGACTGGGGGCACAGATACGCAGTATTTT
CDR3 protein: CASSGTGGTDTQYF

clone size: -
J gene: TRBJ1-1
D gene: -
V gene: TRBV6-1
CDR3 DNA: TGTGCCAGCAGTGAATTGGTAGGGAGGAACACTGAAGCTTTCTTT
CDR3 protein: CASSELVGRNTEAFF

clone size: once
J gene: TRBJ2-7
D gene: -
V gene: TRBV6-5
CDR3 DNA: TGTGCCAGCAGACGCCCAGGGGCCGAGCAGTACTTC
CDR3 protein: CASRRPGAEQYF

clone size: -
J gene: TRBJ1-3
D gene: -
V gene: TRBV30
CDR3 DNA: TGTGCCTCAGGAACACATGGAAACACCATATATTTT
CDR3 protein: CASGTHGNTIYF

clone size: -
J gene: TRBJ2-1
D gene: TRBD2
V gene: TRBV10-1
CDR3 DNA: TGCGCCAGCAGTGAGTCGGGACTAGCGGGAAAAAATGAGCAGTTCTTC
CDR3 protein: CASSESGLAGKNEQFF

clone size: -
J gene: TRBJ1-3
D gene: TRBD1
V gene: TRBV30
CDR3 DNA: TGTGCCTGGAGACGGGACAGATCTGGAAACACCATATATTTT
CDR3 protein: CAWRRDRSGNTIYF

clone size: -
J gene: TRBJ1-5
D gene: -
V gene: TRBV2
CDR3 DNA: TGTGCCAGCAGTGTCGGGGATGTAAAGCCCCAGCATTTT
CDR3 protein: CASSVGDVKPQHF

clone size: -
J gene: TRBJ2-3
D gene: TRBD2
V gene: TRBV5-4
CDR3 DNA: TGTGCCAGCAGCTATTCAGGAAGGGCTAGCGGGACCCCAGATACGCAGTATTTT
CDR3 protein: CASSYSGRASGTPDTQYF

clone size: -
J gene: TRBJ1-2
D gene: -
V gene: TRBV19
CDR3 DNA: TGTGCCAGTAGTTTCGCGGGGAACTATGGCTACACCTTC
CDR3 protein: CASSFAGNYGYTF

clone size: -
J gene: TRBJ2-3
D gene: -
V gene: TRBV7-2
CDR3 DNA: TGTGCCAGCAGCTCCCGGCAGCGGGGCACAGATACGCAGTATTTT
CDR3 protein: CASSSRQRGTDTQYF

clone size: -
J gene: TRBJ1-3
D gene: TRBD1
V gene: TRBV28
CDR3 DNA: TGTGCCAGCCGTCAAGGAACGTGGGCAGGGGGCGGAAACACCATATATTTT
CDR3 protein: CASRQGTWAGGGNTIYF

clone size: once
J gene: TRBJ2-1
D gene: TRBD2
V gene: TRBV6-1
CDR3 DNA: TGTGCCAGCAGTGACCCACGGGGGGGACACAATGAGCAGTTCTTC
CDR3 protein: CASSDPRGGHNEQFF

clone size: -
J gene: TRBJ2-3
D gene: -
V gene: TRBV14
CDR3 DNA: TGTGCCAGCAGCCAATTCCTTTCGGGGGGCCGTCGTACGCAGTATTTT
CDR3 protein: CASSQFLSGGRRTQYF

clone size: once
J gene: TRBJ2-7
D gene: TRBD1
V gene: TRBV18
CDR3 DNA: TGTGCCAGCTCACCAGGTCTACCGGGACAGTCCTACGAGCAGTACTTC
CDR3 protein: CASSPGLPGQSYEQYF

clone size: -
J gene: TRBJ1-5
D gene: -
V gene: TRBV19
CDR3 DNA: TGTGCCAGTAGTATGTCAGGTCAGCCCCAGCATTTT
CDR3 protein: CASSMSGQPQHF

clone size: -
J gene: TRBJ2-5
D gene: TRBD2
V gene: TRBV18
CDR3 DNA: TGTGCCAGCTCACCACCCCGGACTAGCGGGGTCCAAGAGACCCAGTACTTC
CDR3 protein: CASSPPRTSGVQETQYF

clone size: -
J gene: TRBJ1-4
D gene: TRBD1
V gene: TRBV2
CDR3 DNA: TGTGCCAGCAGTGAAAGGACAGGGGAAAAACTGTTTTTT
CDR3 protein: CASSERTGEKLFF

clone size: -
J gene: TRBJ2-1
D gene: TRBD1
V gene: TRBV7-2
CDR3 DNA: TGTGCCAGCAGCTACAGGGGCACCTACAATGAGCAGTTCTTC
CDR3 protein: CASSYRGTYNEQFF

clone size: -
J gene: TRBJ1-5
D gene: -
V gene: TRBV19
CDR3 DNA: TGTGCCAGTGTGACAACTTCGGGGAAGGTCGGTGAGCCCCAGCATTTT
CDR3 protein: CASVTTSGKVGEPQHF

clone size: -
J gene: TRBJ1-2
D gene: -
V gene: TRBV5-1
CDR3 DNA: TGCGCCAGCGGCTGGACAGCTGATAACTATGGCTACACCTTC
CDR3 protein: CASGWTADNYGYTF

clone size: once
J gene: TRBJ2-1
D gene: TRBD2
V gene: TRBV18
CDR3 DNA: TGTGCCAGCTCACCTCCCGGGACTAGCGGGAAAATGTACAATGAGCAGTTCTTC
CDR3 protein: CASSPPGTSGKMYNEQFF

clone size: once
J gene: TRBJ1-5
D gene: TRBD1
V gene: TRBV28
CDR3 DNA: TGTGCCAGTCTAGTAAAGGGACAGGGCGTCCAGCCCCAGCATTTT
CDR3 protein: CASLVKGQGVQPQHF

clone size: -
J gene: TRBJ2-7
D gene: -
V gene: TRBV29-1
CDR3 DNA: TGCAGCGTTGGACAGGGAGGAGGCGAGCAGTACTTC
CDR3 protein: CSVGQGGGEQYF

clone size: -
J gene: TRBJ2-2
D gene: TRBD1
V gene: TRBV7-9
CDR3 DNA: TGTGCCAGCAGCTTGTCGACAGGGGGTACGATCACCGGGGAGCTGTTTTTT
CDR3 protein: CASSLSTGGTITGELFF

clone size: -
J gene: TRBJ2-3
D gene: TRBD2
V gene: TRBV30
CDR3 DNA: TGTGCCTGGAGTAGGAGACTAGCTTACCACAGCACAGATACGCAGTATTTT
CDR3 protein: CAWSRRLAYHSTDTQYF

clone size: -
J gene: TRBJ2-3
D gene: TRBD2
V gene: TRBV29-1
CDR3 DNA: TGCAGCGTTGAAAACCCACTAGCGGGACTTGGCACAGATACGCAGTATTTT
CDR3 protein: CSVENPLAGLGTDTQYF

clone size: -
J gene: TRBJ1-2
D gene: -
V gene: TRBV5-4
CDR3 DNA: TGTGCCAGCATCCCAAGCGGACTAAACTATGGCTACACCTTC
CDR3 protein: CASIPSGLNYGYTF

clone size: -
J gene: TRBJ2-7
D gene: -
V gene: TRBV21-1
CDR3 DNA: TGTGCCAGCAGCATTCTACCTGGGCGGGGTTTTTCCTACGAGCAGTACTTC
CDR3 protein: CASSILPGRGFSYEQYF

clone size: -
J gene: TRBJ1-1
D gene: TRBD1
V gene: TRBV2
CDR3 DNA: TGTGCCAGCAGTTTGACCGGGACAGGGAGCACTGAAGCTTTCTTT
CDR3 protein: CASSLTGTGSTEAFF

clone size: once
J gene: TRBJ2-3
D gene: -
V gene: TRBV7-8
CDR3 DNA: TGTGCCAGCAGCTTAGGGCGCCGGGAGCCCCACGCTAGCACAGATACGCAGTATTTT
CDR3 protein: CASSLGRREPHASTDTQYF

clone size: -
J gene: TRBJ1-1
D gene: TRBD1
V gene: TRBV18
CDR3 DNA: TGTGCCAGCTCACCACTAGGACAGGGACTCCTGGGAACTGAAGCTTTCTTT
CDR3 protein: CASSPLGQGLLGTEAFF

clone size: -
J gene: TRBJ2-7
D gene: TRBD1
V gene: TRBV7-9
CDR3 DNA: TGTGCCAGCAGCACCTACAGGGGCGGCGAGCAGTACTTC
CDR3 protein: CASSTYRGGEQYF

clone size: -
J gene: TRBJ2-1
D gene: TRBD2
V gene: TRBV5-5
CDR3 DNA: TGTGCCAGCAGCATTAGCGGGATAAGCTCCTACAATGAGCAGTTCTTC
CDR3 protein: CASSISGISSYNEQFF

clone size: -
J gene: TRBJ2-1
D gene: -
V gene: TRBV5-8
CDR3 DNA: TGTGCCAGCAGCTCTGTCCCCTTCGGGGTCAATGAGCAGTTCTTC
CDR3 protein: CASSSVPFGVNEQFF

clone size: -
J gene: TRBJ2-7
D gene: TRBD1
V gene: TRBV14
CDR3 DNA: TGTGCCAGCAGCCAGGATCGGGACAGACGCTACGAGCAGTACTTC
CDR3 protein: CASSQDRDRRYEQYF

clone size: once
J gene: TRBJ2-7
D gene: TRBD2
V gene: TRBV9
CDR3 DNA: TGTGCCAGCAGCGTAGGACTAGCGGGAGGGGACCACGAGCAGTACTTC
CDR3 protein: CASSVGLAGGDHEQYF

clone size: -
J gene: TRBJ2-1
D gene: TRBD2
V gene: TRBV30
CDR3 DNA: TGTGCCTGGAGTGTGACTAGCGGGAGTCGGGAGCAGTTCTTC
CDR3 protein: CAWSVTSGSREQFF

clone size: -
J gene: TRBJ2-7
D gene: -
V gene: TRBV2
CDR3 DNA: TGTGCCAGCAGTGAGTCAGGGACCTACGAGCAGTACTTC
CDR3 protein: CASSESGTYEQYF

clone size: -
J gene: TRBJ1-2
D gene: TRBD1
V gene: TRBV7-3
CDR3 DNA: TGTGCCAGCAGTTTGACAGGGGGCGATGGCTACACCTTC
CDR3 protein: CASSLTGGDGYTF

clone size: once
J gene: TRBJ2-7
D gene: -
V gene: TRBV2
CDR3 DNA: TGTGCCAGCAGTGCCGGGGTCGGAGACGAGCAGTACTTC
CDR3 protein: CASSAGVGDEQYF

clone size: once
J gene: TRBJ2-2
D gene: TRBD1
V gene: TRBV5-1
CDR3 DNA: TGCGCCAGCAGCAAAGGACAGGGGGCGGACACCGGGGAGCTGTTTTTT
CDR3 protein: CASSKGQGADTGELFF

clone size: -
J gene: TRBJ1-1
D gene: -
V gene: TRBV5-4
CDR3 DNA: TGTGCCAGCAGCTCCGAAGGGGTAAGGGTCACTGAAGCTTTCTTT
CDR3 protein: CASSSEGVRVTEAFF

clone size: -
J gene: TRBJ2-2
D gene: -
V gene: TRBV5-5
CDR3 DNA: TGTGCCAGCAGCCTCATTACAGGGAACACCGGGGAGCTGTTTTTT
CDR3 protein: CASSLITGNTGELFF

clone size: -
J gene: TRBJ2-1
D gene: TRBD2
V gene: TRBV7-2
CDR3 DNA: TGTGCCAGCAGCTTAGCGGCTAGCGGGACGCAGTTCTTC
CDR3 protein: CASSLAASGTQFF